This TCR beta chain is from a study of blood T cell repertoires in COVID-19 (dated by TCRdb to 2020 to 2022). Context from the whole study: The collaborator samples originated in the United States, Italy and Spain and spanned the acute and convalescent phases of COVID-19. The prospective study material was composed of cDNA or gDNA derived from T cells, B-cell-depleted T cells, or PBMCs. Samples were obtained from the ongoing ImmuneRACE study (first 160 participants) and from some 1,200 subjects provided by 6 global collaborators. A de-identified subject ID, COVID-19 status, age in years and sex were almost always included in the sample metadata. The dataset comprised deeply sampled blood TCRbeta repertoires from subjects exposed to, actively infected with, or recovered from COVID-19. The repertoires were released in a freely available public database intended as a resource for research on the immune response to SARS-CoV-2. Where HLA class I and class II types were available, the types were taken from metadata supplied by the sample provider, not from assay-based typing.

Findings and caveats that apply to the study as a whole: The quantity of clinical and demographic metadata differed by source and by participant and was supplied without curation.

In regard to this clone: Its cognate antigen has yet to be identified. No base qualities exist here, and no much larger clone lies one base off it.

Each collaborating institution followed its own protocols to collect whole blood in K2EDTA tubes. For TCRbeta analysis, collaborators shipped samples as frozen whole blood, isolated PBMCs, or DNA extracted from either of those sample types. CDR1 and CDR2 are drawn from the germline V gene: SGHRS, YFSETQ. Trimming takes 4 bases off V and 0 bases off J; junction bases not matched to a gene: 3. Taken from cysteine to phenylalanine, the CDR3 has 15 residues. Left in the record is the CDR3 DNA by itself, 45 bases read in frame from the first base. TCRbeta CDR3 regions were amplified from genomic DNA using the immunoSEQ Assay, a bias-controlled multiplex PCR. Per the authors' processing: Within the assay, amplification of reference gene primers was used to estimate how many nucleated cells each sample contained. To quantify the absolute abundance of each unique TCRbeta CDR3 rearrangement, sequence reads were collapsed and filtered. Productive Simpson clonality was computed per sample as the square root of Simpson's diversity index over productive rearrangements. As stored in TCRdb, this immuneACCESS dataset retains in-frame rearrangements with V and J assigned. A fraction of the clones does not appear; measured against another copy, unresolved V genes explain less than half of the discrepancy, and the remainder lacks a known reason. D and trimming come from the DNA, and the V and J calls and clone size come from that table. The sample table contains some 120,000 clones; only one count was recorded for roughly 84% of them. The biggest ten clones account for 0.95% to 1.5% of the sample.

The sequenced sample consisted of peripheral blood. Recombination linked TRBV5-1 to TRBJ2-3, with TRBD1 identical over 9 junction bases. The receptor was derived from an elderly woman with acute or convalescent COVID-19. The base sequence is TGCGCCAGCAGCCGGACAGGGGCCAGCACAGATACGCAGTATTTT. Its translation is CASSRTGASTDTQYF.